This T cell receptor (beta chain) was profiled in a study of human T cells and chemical hapten exposure. The study, taken as a whole, reports: Relative to controls, expanded TCRs formed significantly more large CDR3 similarity clusters.

This clonotype was detected a few times. The antigen is undetermined. The CDR3 consists of 16 residues. The V gene's germline CDR1 is SGHDT and CDR2 YYEEEE. Trimming shortened V by 3 bases and J by 2 bases, and 15 bases separated the two germline ends. Time point here: patch test 1, 2 weeks after DPC sensitization. Documented treatment: therapeutic diphenylcyclopropenone sensitization with weekly scalp DPC. Blood sampling occurred before each patch-test application. TCRdb fed the RACE reads into MiXCR, producing one record per CDR3 protein. The top ten clones hold about 2.1% of a sample with around 380,000 distinct CDR3 sequences, approximately 5% of them seen once.

This sequence originates from a woman aged 50 to 65 with alopecia areata. Some clones in this sample may be carry-over from other donors' samples. The material sequenced was whole blood, taken in connection with sensitization to the hapten diphenylcyclopropenone (DPC). The chain couples TRBV5-6 to TRBJ2-1; D gene unclear. CDR3: CASSSPQGVAYNEQFF. The CDR3 DNA follows: TGTGCCAGCAGCTCCCCCCAAGGAGTAGCCTACAATGAGCAGTTCTTC.